The source of this T cell receptor (beta chain) is a study of response to subunit inactivated influenza vaccine. This clonotype was seen ten or more times. What it binds is not known. Whole-study findings and limits: The authors proposed limited new T cell recruitment per seasonal influenza vaccination.

TCRdb reprocessed the RT-PCR reads via MiXCR and lists one record per CDR3 protein. This table holds about 500,000 distinct CDR3 sequences, approximately 6.9% found once. The receptor was isolated from a man between 50 and 69 years old who received an inactivated influenza vaccine. The sequenced sample was PBMCs from blood, obtained 23 to 25 months after vaccination.

CDR3 sequence reads: CSYDRGLSGNTIYF. The CDR3 coding sequence is TGCAGTTACGACAGGGGGCTCTCTGGAAACACCATATATTTT. V and J are TRBV20-1 and TRBJ1-3, with 10 bases fitting TRBD1. The CDR3 sequence is 14 residues long. Germline-derived CDR1 and CDR2 are DFQATT and SNEGSKA (reference sequence). The junction had 4 bases not matched to a gene; V was cut back by 8 bases and J by 0 bases.